The sequence of this TCR beta chain was determined in a study of long-term antiretroviral therapy in people with HIV (dated by TCRdb to between 2021 and 2024). About the study as a whole: Collection of the earliest samples took place about a decade ahead of the 2015 WHO recommendation for immediate ART, at a time when ART was typically delayed until CD4 counts fell. This retrospective serial study examined whether starting ART and sustained HIV suppression were associated with changes in the composition and diversity of the TRB repertoire in peripheral blood. From 30 to 35 adults with confirmed HIV infection, the cohort provided 150 to 200 cryopreserved PBMC samples, gathered serially across a mean of around six years (range 1-12). Among the approximately 30 participants with HIV, approximately 10 were female. No cross-contamination during QIAcube processing was seen in test extractions of a monoclonal T-cell line run alongside 33 polyclonal samples. What the work shows at the level of the full study, not this receptor alone: ART initiation was associated with a significant increase in TRB diversity, but diversity stayed significantly below transplant donor controls even after long-term ART. At every time point, the repertoire was dominated by expanded TRB clones first identified before ART initiation, although this dominance fluctuated and, in many PLHIV, declined after ART. Inferences about post-ART repertoire changes are limited because no data were available on ART adherence, viral resistance or therapy changes. Because PBMC availability was limited, only the TCR beta chain was sequenced, with no alpha chain pairing. Samples dated from the mid-2000s to the late 2010s, and the ART regimens used may be less effective than current ones. HIV repertoires had narrower CDR3 length ranges than controls, and the network structure suggested an antigen-experienced repertoire that shifted only slightly toward naive after ART. Unsorted PBMC were profiled instead of sorted CD4+ and CD8+ T cells because pre-ART samples had limited cell numbers.

The immunoSEQ hsTCRB v3.0 assay was used at survey level resolution to sequence the TRB variable region. The target sequencing depth for TRB was 40,000-50,000 T-cell genomes per sample. Pooled TRB libraries were sequenced on an Illumina MiSeq with a v3 150-cycle kit. Turning to the authors' computational methods: Repertoire analysis was run in R within a reproducible Nextflow workflow that covered QC, data transformation and analysis. Custom analyses were implemented in LymphoSeq2, an R package for AIRR-Seq data exploration. A handful of samples yielding fewer than 5000 total TRB sequences were excluded, leaving 188 analyzed HIV repertoires. Among the approximately 200 retained HIV repertoires, about 59 were collected before ART initiation and around 130 were collected after ART initiation. Repertoires were downsampled to 5000 TRB nucleotide sequences, with summary statistics averaged over 100 downsampling iterations. Only TRB sequences with CDR3 regions of at least seven amino acids were retained for analysis. Two measures captured diversity: a Shannon entropy-derived clonality score and the Gini coefficient. Repertoire networks linked the top 5000 CDR3 amino acid sequences whenever two sequences differed by an edit distance of one. GLIPH2 predicted antigen specificity groups and MHC restriction for TRB CDR3 amino acid sequences. To flag known CMV, EBV, HIV or tissue antigen associations, CDR3 amino acid sequences were matched against VDJdb and McPAS-TCR. Pre-ART, post-ART and control groups were compared with Wilcoxon signed-rank tests and Holm-Bonferroni correction. TCRdb carries this immuneACCESS record with in-frame sequences only. Its versions omit some clonotypes, under half of them owing to an unresolved V gene in the studies checked, with the rest unexplained. V, J and clone size are those of that table, while D and trimming were read from the DNA. The sample table contains around 32,000 clones; only one count was recorded for 95% to 98% of them. Jointly, the top ten make up around 1.8% of the sample.

As concerns this clone: Its antigen target is currently unknown. No much larger clonotype is one base removed from it; base qualities were not supplied.

Based on the germline V gene, the CDR1 and CDR2 sequences are SGHTA and FQGNSA. From the cysteine up to the phenylalanine, the CDR3 has a length of 15 residues. Just CDR3 DNA is preserved here, 45 bases in frame from base 1. V sheds 5 bases and J sheds 5 bases, leaving 18 bases between their ends. Inclusion was restricted to participants for whom at least one PBMC sample before ART initiation and at least two post-ART samples were available. All participants with HIV were treated in the United States of America. Before DNA extraction, cryopreserved samples containing roughly 0.85-11 million PBMC were thawed and washed. At the time of the earliest PBMC sample for each participant with HIV, ages ranged from roughly 23 to 60 years. Per participant, PBMC samples came from 1-4 timepoints prior to ART initiation and 2-8 timepoints following ART initiation, for a median of 7 samples. For every participant, serial HIV viral load, CD4+ T-cell count, ART history and demographic data were obtained. A Qiagen kit on a QIAcube was used to extract genomic DNA from unsorted PBMC, with samples processed in batches of 12.

The chain joins TRBV7-2 to TRBJ1-2; the best D guess is TRBD1, with 5 bases matching. The receptor was derived from a man aged 25-40 years with HIV. The starting material was unsorted PBMCs, obtained 7.6 years after starting antiretroviral therapy. The bases are TGTGCCAGCAGCCGTCCTACGGGGGTTATGTATGGCTACACCTTC. It encodes CASSRPTGVMYGYTF.